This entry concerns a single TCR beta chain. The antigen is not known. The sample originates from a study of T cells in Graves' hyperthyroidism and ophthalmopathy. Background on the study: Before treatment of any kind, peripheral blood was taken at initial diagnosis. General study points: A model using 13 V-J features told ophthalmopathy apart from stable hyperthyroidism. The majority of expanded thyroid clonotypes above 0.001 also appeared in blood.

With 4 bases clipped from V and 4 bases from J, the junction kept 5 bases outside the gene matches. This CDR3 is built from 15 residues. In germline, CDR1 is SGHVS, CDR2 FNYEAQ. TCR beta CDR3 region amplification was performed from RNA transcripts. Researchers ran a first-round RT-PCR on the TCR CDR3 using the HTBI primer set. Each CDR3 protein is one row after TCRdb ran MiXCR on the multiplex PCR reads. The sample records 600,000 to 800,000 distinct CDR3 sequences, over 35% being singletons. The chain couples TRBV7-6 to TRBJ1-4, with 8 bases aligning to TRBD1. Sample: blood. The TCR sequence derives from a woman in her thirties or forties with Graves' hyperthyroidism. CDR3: CASSSGQGFNEKLFF. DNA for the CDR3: TGTGCCAGCAGCTCCGGACAGGGCTTTAATGAAAAACTGTTTTTT.